The sequence of this T cell receptor (beta chain) was determined in a study of cytomegalovirus exposure and HLA in healthy donors. This CDR3 is built from 13 residues. CDR1 and CDR2 from the germline V gene are GTSNPN and SVGIG (reference sequence). The ends were cut back, 3 bases at V and 7 bases at J, with 13 bases in the middle. The PCR contained 60 Vbeta and 13 Jbeta primers. Generated by immunoSEQ multiplex PCR, the TCRdb table keeps only in-frame clones and is missing some. This repertoire shows approximately 100,000 clones, 70% to 85% found once; its top ten account for 3% to 4%. This clone is a singleton in its sample.

Source material: PBMCs. This chain links TRBV30 with TRBJ1-5; the D is unclear. The TCR comes from a man aged 55 to 70 in good health and CMV-seronegative. The chain's CDR3 is CAWSLGLDQPQHF. CDR3 in DNA: TGTGCCTGGAGCCTCGGACTTGACCAGCCCCAGCATTTT.